This record concerns one T cell receptor (beta chain) sequence. No antigen is known for it. The sample belongs to a study of cytomegalovirus exposure and HLA in healthy donors. Overall study: Findings of an earlier analysis included about 100 million unique TCR beta sequences from roughly 180 million T cells.

Primers included in the PCR were 60 Vbeta and 13 Jbeta primers. Data came from immunoSEQ multiplex PCR; TCRdb stores just in-frame clones and leaves some out. The sample contains 100,000 or so clones, around two thirds of which appear only once. Per germline, CDR1 SNHLY and CDR2 FYNNEI. This CDR3 comprises 16 residues. The ends lost 5 bases at V and 2 bases at J; junction bases unmatched: 11. Notes on the study in general: In vitro, three CMV-associated chains proved specific for CMV antigens. Earlier findings revealed that most TCR beta V segments proved productive either about 90% or about 30% of the time.

Everyone who donated was a healthy bone marrow donor. Sequenced sample: PBMCs. This receptor was taken from a human donor in good health. The chain employs TRBV2 and TRBJ1-2, with 7 nucleotides matching TRBD1. CDR3 in amino acids: CASSQDPRRGNYGYTF. Written as DNA, the CDR3 is TGTGCCAGCAGTCAAGACCCCCGCAGGGGGAACTATGGCTACACCTTC.